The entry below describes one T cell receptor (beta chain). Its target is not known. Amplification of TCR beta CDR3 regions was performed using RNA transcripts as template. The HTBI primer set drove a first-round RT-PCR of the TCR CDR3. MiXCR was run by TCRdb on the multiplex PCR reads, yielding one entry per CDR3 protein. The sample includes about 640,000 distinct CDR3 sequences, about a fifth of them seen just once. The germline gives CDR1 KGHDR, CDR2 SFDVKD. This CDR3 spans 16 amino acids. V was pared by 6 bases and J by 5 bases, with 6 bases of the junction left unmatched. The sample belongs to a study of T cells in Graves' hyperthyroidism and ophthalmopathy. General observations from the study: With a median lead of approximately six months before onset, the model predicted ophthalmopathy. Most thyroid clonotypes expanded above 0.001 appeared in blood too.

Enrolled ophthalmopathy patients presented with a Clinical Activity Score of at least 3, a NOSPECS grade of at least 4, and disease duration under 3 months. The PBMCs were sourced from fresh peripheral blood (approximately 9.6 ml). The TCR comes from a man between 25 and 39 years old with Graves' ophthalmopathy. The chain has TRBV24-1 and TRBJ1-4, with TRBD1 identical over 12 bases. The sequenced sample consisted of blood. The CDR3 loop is CATSPGTGGQNEKLFF. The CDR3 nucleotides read TGTGCCACCAGTCCCGGGACAGGGGGCCAGAATGAAAAACTGTTTTTT.